The present T cell receptor beta chain was sequenced within a study of untreated major depressive disorder. Depression in patients ranged from moderate to severe. Participants with major medical conditions, Axis I/II comorbidities, regular medication or illicit drug use were excluded. Whole-study findings and limits: Generalizability is limited by the comparatively small study sample.

Sequencing was performed with immunoSEQ multiplex PCR; in TCRdb, only in-frame clones are kept and a portion is missing. The data hold approximately 12,000 clones, with just over 90% observed a single time. As for this clone: Antigen unknown.

The sequence derives from a woman aged 25 to 39 with major depressive disorder. Material: CD4+ T cells from PBMCs.

CDR3 protein: CASSFSQGHEKLFF. In DNA form, the CDR3 reads TGCGCCAGCAGCTTCTCCCAGGGCCATGAAAAACTGTTTTTT. The chain links TRBV5-1 to TRBJ1-4; tentatively, D is TRBD1 (5 bases). V gave up 2 bases and J gave up 6 bases, with 11 bases separating them. Germline CDR1 and CDR2: SGHRS and YFSETQ. The CDR3 covers 14 residues.